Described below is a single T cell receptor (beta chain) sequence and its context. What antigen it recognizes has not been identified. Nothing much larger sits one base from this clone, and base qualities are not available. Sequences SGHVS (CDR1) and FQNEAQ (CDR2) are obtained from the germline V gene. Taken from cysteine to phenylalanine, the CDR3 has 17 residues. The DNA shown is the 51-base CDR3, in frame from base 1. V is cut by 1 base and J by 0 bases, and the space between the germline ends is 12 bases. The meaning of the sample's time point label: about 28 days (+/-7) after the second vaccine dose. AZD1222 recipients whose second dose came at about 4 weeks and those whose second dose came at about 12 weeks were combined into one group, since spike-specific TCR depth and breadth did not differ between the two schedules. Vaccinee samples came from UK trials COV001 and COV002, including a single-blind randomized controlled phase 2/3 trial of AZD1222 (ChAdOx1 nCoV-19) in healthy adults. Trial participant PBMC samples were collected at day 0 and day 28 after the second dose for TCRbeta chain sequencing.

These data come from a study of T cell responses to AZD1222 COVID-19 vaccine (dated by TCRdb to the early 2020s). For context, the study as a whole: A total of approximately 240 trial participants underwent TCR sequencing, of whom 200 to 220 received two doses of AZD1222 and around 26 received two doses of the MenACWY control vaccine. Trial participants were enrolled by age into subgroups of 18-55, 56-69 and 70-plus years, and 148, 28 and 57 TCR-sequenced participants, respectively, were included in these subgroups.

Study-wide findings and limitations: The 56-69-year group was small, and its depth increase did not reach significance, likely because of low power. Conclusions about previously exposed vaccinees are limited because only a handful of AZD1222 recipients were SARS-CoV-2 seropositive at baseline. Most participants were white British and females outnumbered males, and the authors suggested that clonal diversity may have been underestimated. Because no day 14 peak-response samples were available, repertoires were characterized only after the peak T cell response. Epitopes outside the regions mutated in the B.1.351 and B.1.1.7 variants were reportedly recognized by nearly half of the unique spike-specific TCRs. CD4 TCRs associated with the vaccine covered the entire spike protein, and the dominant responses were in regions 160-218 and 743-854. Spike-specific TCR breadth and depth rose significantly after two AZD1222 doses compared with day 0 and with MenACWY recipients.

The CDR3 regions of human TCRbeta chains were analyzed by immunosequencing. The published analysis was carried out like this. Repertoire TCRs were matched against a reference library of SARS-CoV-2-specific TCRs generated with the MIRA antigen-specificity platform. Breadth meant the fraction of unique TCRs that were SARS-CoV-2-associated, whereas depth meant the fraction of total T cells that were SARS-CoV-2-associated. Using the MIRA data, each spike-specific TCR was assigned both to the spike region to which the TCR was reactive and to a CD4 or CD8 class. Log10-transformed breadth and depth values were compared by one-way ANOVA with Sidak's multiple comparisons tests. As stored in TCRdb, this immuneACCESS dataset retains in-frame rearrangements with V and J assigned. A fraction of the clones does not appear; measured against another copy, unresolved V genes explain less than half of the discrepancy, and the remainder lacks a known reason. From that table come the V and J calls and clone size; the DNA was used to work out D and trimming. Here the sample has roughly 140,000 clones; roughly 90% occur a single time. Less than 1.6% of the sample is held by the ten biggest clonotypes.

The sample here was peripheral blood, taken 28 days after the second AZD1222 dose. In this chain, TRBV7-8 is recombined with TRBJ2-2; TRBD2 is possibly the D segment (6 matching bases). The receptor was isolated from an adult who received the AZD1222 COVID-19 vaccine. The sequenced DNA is TGTGCCAGCAGCTTAGGACCCCAGCGGGCGAACACCGGGGAGCTGTTTTTT. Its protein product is CASSLGPQRANTGELFF.